The rows below give T cell receptor beta chains drawn from one sample of a study of OX40 agonist ivuxolimab in advanced cancers. The repertoire was sequenced with immunoSEQ multiplex PCR; TCRdb's copy has only in-frame clones and lacks some. Here the sample spans 66,000 or so clones, about 90% being singletons. The sequenced sample was CD4+ or CD8+ T cells sorted from blood, obtained in a trial of the OX40 agonist ivuxolimab. The source of these receptors is an adult with an advanced solid tumor such as melanoma, head and neck, liver or kidney cancer. Each CDR3 is given with its conserved first and last residue. D genes are given only for firm matches. Size tells how often a clone was seen (once, few, many) or the class of an expanded clone, and some rows leave it out.

CDR3 | DNA | size | J | V | D
CSYVRVGEQFF | TGCAGTTACGTTCGAGTCGGAGAGCAGTTCTTC | - | TRBJ2-1 | TRBV20-1 | -
CASSLLRGLVTDTQYF | TGTGCCAGCAGTTTGCTGCGGGGACTAGTAACAGATACGCAGTATTTT | once | TRBJ2-3 | TRBV28 | TRBD2
CASRVTSGAWDTQYF | TGTGCCAGCAGGGTGACTAGCGGGGCCTGGGATACGCAGTATTTT | once | TRBJ2-3 | TRBV28 | TRBD2
CASSQVSTGELFF | TGTGCCAGCAGCCAAGTTAGCACCGGGGAGCTGTTTTTT | - | TRBJ2-2 | TRBV4-2 | -
CASSVGRGAGNTIYF | TGTGCCAGCAGCGTAGGTAGGGGCGCGGGAAACACCATATATTTT | few | TRBJ1-3 | TRBV9 | -
CATSIQDNEKLFF | TGTGCCACCAGCATACAAGATAATGAAAAACTGTTTTTT | once | TRBJ1-4 | TRBV15 | -
CASSQTLQGEGSTGELFF | TGCGCCAGCAGCCAGACGTTACAGGGAGAGGGGAGCACCGGGGAGCTGTTTTTT | - | TRBJ2-2 | TRBV4-3 | -
CASSYMRSGEQFF | TGTGCCAGCAGTTACATGAGGTCCGGTGAGCAGTTCTTC | - | TRBJ2-1 | TRBV6-5 | -
CASSLPVYSGKGYNEQFF | TGTGCCAGCAGCTTACCCGTCTACAGCGGAAAAGGCTACAATGAGCAGTTCTTC | - | TRBJ2-1 | TRBV7-9 | -
CASSLDMSGSPRTQYF | TGTGCCAGCAGCTTAGATATGAGCGGGAGTCCTAGGACCCAGTACTTC | - | TRBJ2-5 | TRBV13 | TRBD2
CASRISNQPQHF | TGTGCCAGCAGGATTAGCAATCAGCCCCAGCATTTT | - | TRBJ1-5 | TRBV6-4 | -
CASSSPWSYNEQFF | TGTGCCAGCAGTTCACCATGGAGCTACAATGAGCAGTTCTTC | - | TRBJ2-1 | TRBV28 | -
CASSQGPGGHNEQFF | TGCGCCAGCAGCCAAGGACCGGGTGGGCACAATGAGCAGTTCTTC | once | TRBJ2-1 | TRBV4-1 | -
CASSAGDSYEQYF | TGTGCCAGCAGCGCCGGAGACAGTTACGAGCAGTACTTC | - | TRBJ2-7 | TRBV9 | -
CASRRGTGTYNEQFF | TGTGCCAGCAGGAGGGGGACAGGGACCTACAATGAGCAGTTCTTC | - | TRBJ2-1 | TRBV9 | TRBD1
CASSPSGESSDEQFF | TGTGCCAGCAGTCCTAGCGGGGAAAGTTCCGATGAGCAGTTCTTC | - | TRBJ2-1 | TRBV28 | TRBD2
CAWSVQHNQPQHF | TGTGCCTGGAGTGTACAGCATAACCAGCCCCAGCATTTT | - | TRBJ1-5 | TRBV30 | -
CASSFHGLAGGLWNEQFF | TGCGCCAGCAGCTTCCATGGGCTAGCGGGGGGATTGTGGAATGAGCAGTTCTTC | once | TRBJ2-1 | TRBV5-1 | TRBD2
CASSPTAGSYQPQHF | TGTGCCAGCAGTCCGACAGCGGGGTCCTATCAGCCCCAGCATTTT | - | TRBJ1-5 | TRBV27 | -
CASMTSHYSYNEQFF | TGTGCCAGTATGACCAGCCACTACTCCTACAATGAGCAGTTCTTC | - | TRBJ2-1 | TRBV19 | -